This T cell receptor beta chain was identified in a study of T-cell reconstitution after alpha-beta-depleted transplantation in children. This clonotype appeared a few times. Researchers prepared the TCRbeta library using unique molecular identifiers, the study reports. TCRdb reanalysed the PCR reads using MiXCR and keeps one entry per CDR3 protein. The data contain about 270,000 distinct CDR3 sequences, approximately 9.8% of them seen just once; the ten biggest clones take up around 10%. This material consisted of PBMCs from the stem cell graft donor, taken from the stem cell graft. The receptor was isolated from a human donor who donated a stem cell graft to a child with SCID.

The CDR3 region has the DNA TGTGCCAGCAGCTTGGGGTCCAGGGGTGACAATGAGCAGTTCTTC. It is translated as CASSLGSRGDNEQFF. This chain links TRBV5-4 with TRBJ2-1; perhaps TRBD1 as D (6 bases). The CDR3 runs to 15 residues. Germline V gives CDR1 SGHNT, CDR2 YYREEE (reference sequence). With 0 bases removed from V and 5 bases from J, the gap between germline ends came to 12 bases.